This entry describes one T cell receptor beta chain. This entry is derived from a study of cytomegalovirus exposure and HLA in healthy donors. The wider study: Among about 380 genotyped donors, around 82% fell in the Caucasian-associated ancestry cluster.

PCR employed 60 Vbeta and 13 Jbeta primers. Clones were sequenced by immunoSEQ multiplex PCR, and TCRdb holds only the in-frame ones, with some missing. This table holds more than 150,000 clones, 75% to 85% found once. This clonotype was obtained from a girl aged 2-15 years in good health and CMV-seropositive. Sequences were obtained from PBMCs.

CDR3 protein: CASSGPAVPVLVTF. The CDR3 DNA is TGTGCCAGCAGTGGCCCGGCGGTGCCCGTTTTGGTCACCTTC. This rearrangement joins TRBV25-1 to TRBJ1-2; D is uncertain. This CDR3 comprises 14 residues. Deletions cut 4 bases from V and 13 bases from J, with 22 bases between. CDR1 and CDR2 from the germline V gene are MGHDK and SYGVNS.